The 24 T cell receptor beta chains below all came from one sample that was sequenced in a study of STAT5B mutations in CD4+ large granular lymphocyte leukemia. Data came from immunoSEQ multiplex PCR; TCRdb stores just in-frame clones and leaves some out. The sample contains about 22,000 clones, about 78% of which appear only once. Specimen: CD4+ T cells from blood buffy coats. Receptors originate from a human donor in good health.

The chain combines TRBV2 with TRBJ2-3; either TRBD1 or TRBD2 may supply D (6 bases each). Germline V gene data show CDR1 as SNHLY and CDR2 as FYNNEI. The CDR3 totals 15 residues. V lost 3 bases and J 8 bases, leaving 18 bases between the germline ends. CDR3 amino acids: CASSDRGRGLGTQYF. The CDR3 coding sequence is TGTGCCAGCAGTGACCGGGGGCGCGGACTGGGTACGCAGTATTTT.

The rearrangement links TRBV7-2 to TRBJ1-1, with D possibly TRBD1 on 5 matching bases. The CDR3 spans 16 residues. V was cut by 5 bases and J by 5 bases, with 21 bases left in between. The germline gives CDR1 SGHTA, CDR2 FQGNSA. The CDR3 DNA reads TGTGCCAGCAGCGCCGACAAGGTAGACAGAGCAACTGAAGCTTTCTTT. Protein sequence: CASSADKVDRATEAFF.

The V and J genes are TRBV2 and TRBJ2-7; possibly TRBD2 for D (5 bases). This CDR3 is built from 12 residues. Germline CDR1 and CDR2: SNHLY and FYNNEI. Trimming cost V 2 bases and J 6 bases, with 8 bases left between them. The CDR3 protein is CASSEIGVEQYF. The CDR3, as DNA: TGTGCCAGCAGTGAAATCGGGGTCGAGCAGTACTTC.

On this clone itself: Other nucleotide sequences in the sample specify the same CDR3. The chain has TRBV7-9 and TRBJ1-6; no reliable D call. V was pared by 1 base and J by 8 bases, with 9 bases between. Germline values: CDR1 SEHNR, CDR2 FQNEAQ (reference sequence). CDR3 size: 14 residues. CDR3 in amino acids: CASSLVGLHSPLHF. The CDR3 DNA reads TGTGCCAGCAGCTTAGTCGGTCTTCATTCACCCCTCCACTTT.

The rearrangement uses TRBV6-1 and TRBJ1-3; no clear D. Per the germline V gene, CDR1 is MNHNS and CDR2 is SASEGT. Trimming took 4 bases from V and 3 from J, leaving 13 bases between them. CDR3 length: 15 amino acids. CDR3 protein: CASSVGFFDGNTIYF. CDR3 DNA: TGTGCCAGCAGTGTCGGGTTTTTTGATGGAAACACCATATATTTT.

This clone was picked up one time. The V call is TRBV18, the J call TRBJ2-7; no clear D. Germline V CDR1 and CDR2: KGHSH, LQKENI. Trimming removed 6 bases from V and 5 bases from J, with 20 bases in between. The CDR3 has 15 amino acids. The CDR3 nucleotides read TGTGCCAGCTCGCAAACCACGACGGGTTTGGACGAGCAGTACTTC. It encodes CASSQTTTGLDEQYF.

The chain combines TRBV20-1 with TRBJ1-6; D is ambiguous. This CDR3 contains 11 residues. Germline V CDR1 and CDR2: DFQATT, SNEGSKA (reference sequence). The V gene lost 3 bases and the J gene lost 14 bases, with 11 bases spanning the gap. The CDR3 spells CSASSSEALHF. Written as DNA, the CDR3 is TGCAGTGCTAGTTCGAGCGAGGCCCTCCACTTT.

This chain links TRBV21-1 with TRBJ1-1. TRBV21-1 is tagged as a pseudogene. The CDR3 totals 18 residues. CDR3 protein: CASSNTCAVGGFGTEAFF. CDR3 bases: TGTGCCAGCAGCAATACCTGTGCGGTGGGGGGCTTTGGGACTGAAGCTTTCTTT.

This clone was observed a handful of times. V gene TRBV7-2 combines with J gene TRBJ1-5, with 11 nucleotides matching TRBD1. From germline, CDR1 is SGHTA and CDR2 FQGNSA. The CDR3 contains 14 residues. Trimming at V came to 8 bases and at J to 4 bases, leaving 4 bases not matched to a gene. CDR3 amino acids: CASRDRGRNQPQHF. DNA for the CDR3: TGTGCCAGCCGGGACAGGGGGAGGAATCAGCCCCAGCATTTT.

V and J are TRBV19 and TRBJ1-2; 8 positions match TRBD1. The germline V gene has CDR1 LNHDA and CDR2 SQIVND (reference sequence). Trimming cost V 1 base and J 8 bases; bases outside gene matches: 9. The CDR3 length is 15 residues. The CDR3 loop reads CASSIVGQGSGGYTF. The CDR3 DNA follows: TGTGCCAGTAGTATAGTCGGACAGGGAAGCGGGGGCTACACCTTC.

This rearrangement joins TRBV5-6 to TRBJ1-2; D not certain. The CDR3 has 13 amino acids. V was trimmed by 5 bases and J by 4 bases, leaving 12 bases between them. In germline, CDR1 is SGHDT, CDR2 YYEEEE. CDR3 coding DNA: TGTGCCAGCAGGATGTCGGGAGTCTATGGCTACACCTTC. Protein product: CASRMSGVYGYTF.

J is TRBJ2-7 and V is TRBV6-5, with D hard to call. The CDR3 consists of 13 residues. CDR1 is MNHEY and CDR2 is SVGAGI in the germline V gene. Trimming removed 8 bases at V and 3 bases at J, with 14 bases between. The CDR3 region has the DNA TGTGCCAGCCGGCGGTCGGCCCTCTACGAGCAGTACTTC. Protein: CASRRSALYEQYF.

J is TRBJ1-1 and V is TRBV5-1; 9 positions match TRBD1. The CDR3 contains 13 residues. Germline trimming cut 5 bases from V and 6 bases from J; bases unmatched to any gene: 5. Germline V gene lookup returns CDR1 SGHRS and CDR2 YFSETQ. The CDR3 nucleotides are TGCGCCAGCAGGAGACAGGGGGTGGCTGAAGCTTTCTTT. This codes for CASRRQGVAEAFF.

The chain has TRBV28 and TRBJ1-2; D is unresolved. The CDR3 consists of 12 residues. V was cut by 7 bases and J by 4 bases, with 10 bases left in between. Germline CDR1 reads MDHEN; CDR2 reads SYDVKM. Written as DNA, the CDR3 is TGTGCCAGCAAGCGCAACCCCTATGGCTACACCTTC. Residues: CASKRNPYGYTF.

This clone came up a few times. This rearrangement joins TRBV19 to TRBJ1-1; D remains ambiguous. The V gene lost 7 bases and the J gene lost 1 base, with 7 bases spanning the gap. The germline V gene has CDR1 LNHDA and CDR2 SQIVND (reference sequence). This CDR3 has 12 amino acids. Written as DNA, the CDR3 is TGTGCCAGTAACCGTGCGAACACTGAAGCTTTCTTT. Amino acids: CASNRANTEAFF.

In this sample, this clone turned up once. This chain uses TRBV30 with TRBJ2-2, with TRBD1 identical over 11 bases. Germline lookup yields CDR1 GTSNPN and CDR2 SVGIG (reference sequence). With V trimmed by 2 bases and J by 4 bases, 3 bases remained unmatched. The CDR3 is 15 amino acids. The CDR3 DNA sequence: TGTGCCTGGAGTTTTGGGACAGGGGGCACCGGGGAGCTGTTTTTT. It specifies CAWSFGTGGTGELFF.

The genes are TRBV7-6 and TRBJ2-1; a possible D gene is TRBD2 (5 bases). Germline V gives CDR1 SGHVS, CDR2 FNYEAQ. The CDR3 is 16 amino acids. The V end was cut by 8 bases, the J end by 8 bases, with 25 bases between. The CDR3 here is CASSPNLLGISDEQFF. The CDR3 nucleotides are TGTGCCAGCTCACCGAACCTCCTCGGGATCAGCGATGAGCAGTTCTTC.

The chain couples TRBV6-6 to TRBJ1-1; no definite D call. Per germline, CDR1 MNHNY and CDR2 SVGAGI (reference sequence). Trimming removed 6 bases at V and 2 bases at J, with 10 bases between. This CDR3 is built from 13 residues. CDR3 region: CASRFDSNTEAFF. For the CDR3, the DNA is TGTGCCAGCAGGTTCGACTCAAACACTGAAGCTTTCTTT.

The chain has TRBV29-1 and TRBJ2-7, with D perhaps assigned TRBD1 or TRBD2 (5 bases each). This CDR3 is 16 amino acids long. V was cut by 4 bases and J by 0 bases, with 19 bases left in between. The germline V gene has CDR1 SQVTM and CDR2 ANQGSEA. The CDR3 sequence is CSVGGTWVGSSYEQYF. The CDR3 DNA reads TGCAGCGTTGGAGGGACGTGGGTGGGGAGCTCCTACGAGCAGTACTTC.

The V gene is TRBV29-1, the J gene TRBJ2-5, with 8 bases that match TRBD2. The CDR3 is 13 amino acids. The germline CDR1 and CDR2 sequences are SQVTM and ANQGSEA. Losses at the gene ends were 8 bases for V and 6 bases for J; bases not matched to a gene: 11. The CDR3 DNA reads TGCAGCCCCGATCGAAGCGGGAGTAAGACCCAGTACTTC. Translation: CSPDRSGSKTQYF.

The chain has TRBV2 and TRBJ1-5, with a tentative D call TRBD1 (6 bases). Germline CDR1 is SNHLY and CDR2 is FYNNEI. The CDR3 spans 13 residues. V was cut by 2 bases and J by 14 bases, with 16 bases left in between. Written as DNA, the CDR3 is TGTGCCAGCAGTGAAAACACCCAGGGGCGGAAGCATTTT. It encodes CASSENTQGRKHF.

The chain couples TRBV5-1 to TRBJ1-4; 9 bases match TRBD1. CDR3 length: 15 residues. Germline V gene data show CDR1 as SGHRS and CDR2 as YFSETQ. With 4 bases clipped from V and 7 bases from J, the junction kept 8 bases outside the gene matches. The CDR3 DNA reads TGCGCCAGCAGCCAGGTCACAGGGGGCGGTGAAAAACTGTTTTTT. Its protein is CASSQVTGGGEKLFF.

CDR3 residues: CASSFGTGNQPQHF. The CDR3 DNA reads as TGTGCCAGCAGTTTCGGGACAGGGAATCAGCCCCAGCATTTT. The chain uses TRBV28 and TRBJ1-5, with 9 bases fitting TRBD1. Per germline, CDR1 MDHEN and CDR2 SYDVKM. The CDR3 is 14 residues long. V shed 3 bases, J shed 4 bases, and the junction held 1 base outside the gene matches.

The chain couples TRBV30 to TRBJ1-3; no firm D call. The CDR3 loop spans 13 amino acids. Germline lookup yields CDR1 GTSNPN and CDR2 SVGIG (reference sequence). Between the trimmed V and J ends, which lost 3 bases and 1 base, there was a span of 7 bases. The CDR3 reads CAWRPPSGNTIYF. The CDR3 nucleotides read TGTGCCTGGAGACCCCCTTCTGGAAACACCATATATTTT.